The text below deals with one TCR beta chain. The sample holds one count of this clone. The antigen this receptor binds is unknown. No clone much larger than this one lies a single base away; base qualities are absent. The germline V gene sets CDR1 to MDHEN and CDR2 to SYDVKM. Inclusive of the bounding cysteine and phenylalanine, the CDR3 is 16 residues long. Only the CDR3 portion is preserved as DNA: 48 bases, with reading frame beginning at the first base. Trimming removed 6 bases from V and 2 bases from J, leaving 19 bases between the germline ends. TCRbeta CDR3 regions were amplified from genomic DNA by means of the immunoSEQ Assay, a bias-controlled multiplex PCR. As for the original processing: Nucleated cell counts per sample were estimated from amplification of reference gene primers within the assay. To quantify the absolute abundance of each unique TCRbeta CDR3 rearrangement, sequence reads were collapsed and filtered. Productive Simpson clonality was computed per sample as the square root of Simpson's diversity index over productive rearrangements. The table comes from immuneACCESS by way of TCRdb, which keeps in-frame sequences with V and J called. Part of the clones is missing from these tables; in studies checked, under half for an unresolved V gene and the rest for unknown reasons. V, J and clone size are those of that table, while D and trimming were read from the DNA. This sample lists some 300,000 clones; 90% were detected once. Of the sample, approximately 0.98% falls within the top ten clones.

At one collaborating source in Seattle, patients were enrolled during active infection and were followed longitudinally through the course of disease. Whole blood was collected in K2EDTA tubes by collaborating institutions according to the institutions' own protocols. For TCRbeta analysis, collaborator samples were shipped as frozen whole blood, as isolated PBMCs, or as DNA extracted from either sample type. The sample comes from a study of blood T cell repertoires in COVID-19 (dated by TCRdb to about 2020). Context from the whole study: Collaborator samples came from the United States, Italy and Spain and covered acute and convalescent phases of COVID-19. The samples were drawn from two sources: the first 160 participants of the ongoing ImmuneRACE study, and over 1,000 subjects contributed by 6 global collaborators. Sample metadata almost always included a de-identified subject ID, COVID-19 status, age in years and sex. Deeply sampled blood TCRbeta repertoires from subjects exposed to, actively infected with, or recovered from COVID-19 were included in the dataset. A freely available public database, intended as a resource for researchers studying the immune response to SARS-CoV-2, is where the repertoires were released. HLA class I and class II types, where available, came from metadata supplied by the sample provider rather than from assay-based typing. The material from the prospective study consisted of cDNA or gDNA derived from T cells, B-cell-depleted T cells, or PBMCs.

The paper as a whole reports these results and caveats: The quantity of clinical and demographic metadata differed by source and by participant and was supplied without curation.

The chain links TRBV28 with TRBJ2-5; the D gene identity is not certain. The origin of this receptor is a woman aged 40 to 50 with COVID-19, enrolled during active disease. Input material: peripheral blood. The DNA reads as follows: TGTGCCAGCAGCTCATCCTGGCAGGCCTCACAAGAGACCCAGTACTTC. Its coded protein is CASSSSWQASQETQYF. Reference TRBV28 and TRBJ2-5 genes cover what lies past the CDR3, so the full variable domain is DVKVTQSSRYLVKRTGEKVFLECVQDMDHENMFWYRQDPGLGLRLIYFSYDVKMKEKGDIPEGYSVSREKKERFSLILESASTNQTSMYLCASSSSWQASQETQYFGPGTRLLVL.